Below, 7 T cell receptor beta chains from the same sample are listed, as sequenced in a study of persistence of HIV-infected CD4 T cells. No antigens are known for them. The immunoSEQ assay was version 4, run in survey mode. Method: immunoSEQ multiplex PCR; TCRdb's copy keeps in-frame clones and lacks some. This sample carries 50,000 or so clones, about 80% of them seen once, and the ten largest clones take about 3%. Lysates of CMV-infected fibroblasts at about 10 ug/mL stimulated these cells. Sorted nonresponding memory CD4+ T cells were CD40L-negative, CD69-negative, CD45RO-high. The material sequenced was CD4+ T cells sorted from PBMCs after roughly 17-hour stimulation, taken from a patient who received antiretroviral therapy. These receptors were taken from an adult man with HIV who was CMV-seropositive.

This chain connects TRBV6-5 to TRBJ1-5; 7 bases are a match to TRBD1. The germline V gene has CDR1 MNHEY and CDR2 SVGAGI. The CDR3 runs 14 residues. Losses at the gene ends were 7 bases for V and 4 bases for J; bases not matched to a gene: 7. CDR3 region: CASIRDRKNQPQHF. In DNA, the CDR3 is TGTGCCAGCATTCGGGACAGAAAAAATCAGCCCCAGCATTTT.

The rearrangement joins TRBV12-5 to TRBJ2-1; TRBD2 agrees at 9 bases. The CDR3 contains 15 residues. Germline loops: CDR1 LGHNT, CDR2 FRNRAP. Trimming cost V 1 base and J 3 bases; bases outside gene matches: 1. DNA for the CDR3: TGTGCTAGTGGTTTGGGACTAGCGGACTACAATGAGCAGTTCTTC. Translating it yields CASGLGLADYNEQFF.

The chain couples TRBV10-3 to TRBJ2-7; 12 nucleotides line up with TRBD1. The trim removed 5 bases at V and 5 bases at J, leaving 7 bases unmatched. This CDR3 is built from 15 residues. Germline V gene lookup returns CDR1 ENHRY and CDR2 SYGVKD. This chain's CDR3 is CAISPGQGARNEQYF. The CDR3 DNA sequence: TGTGCCATCAGTCCGGGACAGGGGGCGAGGAACGAGCAGTACTTC.

J is TRBJ1-5 and V is TRBV6-1; tentative D call: TRBD1 (5 bases). CDR3 length equals 17 residues. V dropped 0 bases and J dropped 1 base, with 13 bases sitting between them. Germline loops: CDR1 MNHNS, CDR2 SASEGT. The CDR3, as DNA: TGTGCCAGCAGTGAAGCTTGGGGACGAGGGAGCAATCAGCCCCAGCATTTT. It is translated as CASSEAWGRGSNQPQHF.

This chain joins TRBV18 and TRBJ2-7; 11 bases map to TRBD1. CDR1 is KGHSH and CDR2 is LQKENI in the germline V gene. The ends lost 6 bases at V and 5 bases at J; junction bases unmatched: 9. The length of the CDR3 is 15 residues. The CDR3, as DNA: TGTGCCAGCTCTCTCCGGGACAGGGGGTTCAACGAGCAGTACTTC. This sequence encodes CASSLRDRGFNEQYF. Supplemented by reference TRBV18 and TRBJ2-7, the full variable domain reads NAGVMQNPRHLVRRRGQEARLRCSPMKGHSHVYWYRQLPEEGLKFMVYLQKENIIDESGMPKERFSAEFPKEGPSILRIQQVVRGDSAAYFCASSLRDRGFNEQYFGPGTRLTVT.

The chain recombines TRBV7-9 with TRBJ1-2; TRBD1 is a possible D gene (5 bases). The CDR3 is 16 residues long. Germline V gene sequence: CDR1 SEHNR, CDR2 FQNEAQ (reference sequence). V was shortened by 4 bases and J by 4 bases, with 19 bases between the two germline ends. The CDR3 sequence: CASSSSGTVLGYGYTF. In DNA, the CDR3 is TGTGCCAGCAGCTCATCCGGGACCGTATTGGGCTATGGCTACACCTTC.

The chain uses TRBV9 and TRBJ1-5, with unresolved D. V was trimmed by 0 bases and J by 4 bases, leaving 11 bases between them. The V gene's germline CDR1 is SGDLS and CDR2 YYNGEE. This CDR3 contains 15 residues. The DNA for the CDR3 is TGTGCCAGCAGCGTAGATAGCAGCATAAATCAGCCCCAGCATTTT. This translates into CASSVDSSINQPQHF.